These T cell receptor beta chains were read from a single sample in a study of T cell changes during pregnancy in multiple sclerosis. Measured with immunoSEQ multiplex PCR; TCRdb has only the in-frame clones, and not every one. The sample records 38,000 or so clones, roughly 90% being singletons. The source was CD4+ T cells from peripheral blood mononuclear cells, collected in the third trimester of pregnancy. The receptors shown here come from a female donor with multiple sclerosis, enrolled in a pregnancy study. The CDR3 runs from the conserved cysteine through the conserved F or W. D genes are given only for firm matches. Rows give clone size only sometimes, using once, few, many, or a class for an expanded clone.

d_gene: .; v_gene: TRBV18; abundance: .; j_gene: TRBJ2-7; CDR3nt: TGTGCCAGCTCACCACCGGCTCGCCACGAGCAGTACTTC; CDR3aa: CASSPPARHEQYF
d_gene: .; v_gene: TRBV5-4; abundance: .; j_gene: TRBJ1-2; CDR3nt: TGTGCCAGCAGCGTATACAGAGCTAACTATGGCTACACCTTC; CDR3aa: CASSVYRANYGYTF
d_gene: .; v_gene: TRBV5-5; abundance: .; j_gene: TRBJ2-2; CDR3nt: TGTGCCAGCAGCTTGGTCGGGACAAGGGTGAACACCGGGGAGCTGTTTTTT; CDR3aa: CASSLVGTRVNTGELFF
d_gene: TRBD2; v_gene: TRBV9; abundance: .; j_gene: TRBJ2-1; CDR3nt: TGTGCCAGCAGCTTCCCGACTAGCGGGAGATACGAGCAGTTCTTC; CDR3aa: CASSFPTSGRYEQFF
d_gene: .; v_gene: TRBV30; abundance: .; j_gene: TRBJ1-5; CDR3nt: TGTGCCTGGAGTGGAAGGGGGTCTGGGTGGACCCAGCATTTT; CDR3aa: CAWSGRGSGWTQHF
d_gene: TRBD2; v_gene: TRBV5-1; abundance: .; j_gene: TRBJ2-2; CDR3nt: TGCGCCAGCAGCTCGGGGGGACTAGCCACCGGGGAGCTGTTTTTT; CDR3aa: CASSSGGLATGELFF
d_gene: TRBD2; v_gene: TRBV30; abundance: .; j_gene: TRBJ2-1; CDR3nt: TGTGCCTGGAGTACCACTAGCGGGAGGGCCTACAATGAGCAGTTCTTC; CDR3aa: CAWSTTSGRAYNEQFF
d_gene: .; v_gene: TRBV6-1; abundance: .; j_gene: TRBJ1-2; CDR3nt: TGTGCCAGCAGTGAAGCGGTGATACGGGGCTACACCTTC; CDR3aa: CASSEAVIRGYTF
d_gene: .; v_gene: TRBV11-2; abundance: .; j_gene: TRBJ2-2; CDR3nt: TGTGCCAGCAGCCGGACTAACACCGGGGAGCTGTTTTTT; CDR3aa: CASSRTNTGELFF
d_gene: .; v_gene: TRBV28; abundance: .; j_gene: TRBJ2-1; CDR3nt: TGTGCCAGCAGTCCATTCGGACAGACGAATGAGCAGTTCTTC; CDR3aa: CASSPFGQTNEQFF
d_gene: .; v_gene: TRBV2; abundance: .; j_gene: TRBJ1-2; CDR3nt: TGTGCCAGCAGTGGGCAGGCTAACTATGGCTACACCTTC; CDR3aa: CASSGQANYGYTF
d_gene: .; v_gene: TRBV9; abundance: .; j_gene: TRBJ2-2; CDR3nt: TGTGCCAGCAACCCGACAGGGAACACCGGGGAGCTGTTTTTT; CDR3aa: CASNPTGNTGELFF
d_gene: .; v_gene: TRBV4-1; abundance: .; j_gene: TRBJ1-1; CDR3nt: TGCGCCAGCAGCCAAGATGCCGGGACATATCTGGGGGACACTGAAGCTTTCTTT; CDR3aa: CASSQDAGTYLGDTEAFF
d_gene: TRBD1; v_gene: TRBV11-2; abundance: .; j_gene: TRBJ2-7; CDR3nt: TGTGCCAGCAGCTTACGACAGGGGCTCCCCTACGAGCAGTACTTC; CDR3aa: CASSLRQGLPYEQYF
d_gene: .; v_gene: TRBV7-8; abundance: .; j_gene: TRBJ1-5; CDR3nt: TGTGCCAGCAGCTTAGCCAGGAACAATCAGCCCCAGCATTTT; CDR3aa: CASSLARNNQPQHF
d_gene: .; v_gene: TRBV9; abundance: .; j_gene: TRBJ2-1; CDR3nt: TGTGCCAGCAGCGTAGACATAGCAGGGGCTTACAATGAGCAGTTCTTC; CDR3aa: CASSVDIAGAYNEQFF
d_gene: .; v_gene: TRBV7-9; abundance: few; j_gene: TRBJ1-1; CDR3nt: TGTGCCAGCAGCTCCAGCGGGGGGACATGGACTGAAGCTTTCTTT; CDR3aa: CASSSSGGTWTEAFF
d_gene: TRBD1; v_gene: TRBV27; abundance: .; j_gene: TRBJ2-1; CDR3nt: TGTGCCAGCAGTTTAGGGGGGACAGGGGGTGAGCAGTTCTTC; CDR3aa: CASSLGGTGGEQFF
d_gene: TRBD1; v_gene: TRBV5-1; abundance: .; j_gene: TRBJ2-7; CDR3nt: TGCGCCAGCAGCCTTGGGACAGGCTCCCTGTACGAGCAGTACTTC; CDR3aa: CASSLGTGSLYEQYF
d_gene: TRBD1; v_gene: TRBV6-6; abundance: .; j_gene: TRBJ1-1; CDR3nt: TGTGCCAGCAGTGGACAGGGTTCTCGGACTGAAGCTTTCTTT; CDR3aa: CASSGQGSRTEAFF
d_gene: .; v_gene: TRBV4-1; abundance: once; j_gene: TRBJ1-1; CDR3nt: TGCGCCAGCAGCCAAATCAGGGATAACACTGAAGCTTTCTTT; CDR3aa: CASSQIRDNTEAFF
d_gene: .; v_gene: TRBV5-1; abundance: .; j_gene: TRBJ1-5; CDR3nt: TGCGCCAGCAGGACTCGAGGTTATCAGCCCCAGCATTTT; CDR3aa: CASRTRGYQPQHF
d_gene: TRBD1; v_gene: TRBV5-1; abundance: .; j_gene: TRBJ1-2; CDR3nt: TGCGCCAGCAGCTTGTCTTTGGGACAGGGGAACTATGGCTACACCTTC; CDR3aa: CASSLSLGQGNYGYTF
d_gene: TRBD2; v_gene: TRBV7-8; abundance: few; j_gene: TRBJ2-3; CDR3nt: TGTGCCAGCAGCTTAGGGGCTAGCGGGAGTCGGACAGATACGCAGTATTTT; CDR3aa: CASSLGASGSRTDTQYF